These T cell receptor beta chains were read from a single sample in a study of T cells after yellow fever vaccination. TCRdb re-analysed the 5' RACE reads in MiXCR, keeping a single row per CDR3 protein. In the table there are approximately 600,000 distinct CDR3 sequences, 12% of which are singletons. The sequencing here drew on PBMCs, taken on the day of the yellow fever booster vaccination. These receptor sequences come from a young man who received the YFV17D yellow fever vaccine. CDR3s include the opening cysteine and the closing phenylalanine or tryptophan. The D gene is left open where the match is weak. Where a row states a size, it is once, few, many or the class of an expanded clone; other rows omit it.

D gene,J gene,V gene,clone size,CDR3 protein,CDR3 DNA
-,TRBJ2-7,TRBV6-5,-,CASSTGTTEQYF,TGTGCCAGCAGTACAGGAACCACCGAGCAGTACTTC
-,TRBJ1-4,TRBV20-1,-,CSARSGHLVFF,TGCAGTGCTAGATCAGGACATCTGGTGTTTTTT
TRBD1,TRBJ2-7,TRBV28,few,CATVTGSYEQYF,TGTGCCACTGTGACAGGGTCCTACGAGCAGTACTTC
-,TRBJ2-7,TRBV9,few,CASSVGWGFSYEQYF,TGTGCCAGCAGCGTAGGCTGGGGGTTTTCCTACGAGCAGTACTTC
TRBD2,TRBJ2-7,TRBV7-2,-,CASSLLLAGGEQYF,TGTGCCAGCAGCTTATTGCTAGCGGGAGGCGAGCAGTACTTC
TRBD2,TRBJ2-1,TRBV20-1,-,CSARGTSGRAFENEQFF,TGCAGTGCTAGAGGGACTAGCGGGAGGGCCTTTGAAAATGAGCAGTTCTTC
-,TRBJ2-7,TRBV7-9,few,CASSFQSEQYF,TGTGCCAGCAGCTTCCAGTCCGAGCAGTACTTC
TRBD1,TRBJ1-4,TRBV12-3/TRBV12-4,-,CASSLGGRGYEKLFF,TGTGCCAGCAGTTTAGGGGGCAGGGGGTATGAAAAACTGTTTTTT
TRBD1,TRBJ2-1,TRBV3-1,-,CASRPTGLDEQFF,TGTGCCAGCAGGCCGACAGGGCTCGATGAGCAGTTCTTC
TRBD1,TRBJ2-7,TRBV6-1,-,CASSEGGTEYSYEQYF,TGTGCCAGCAGCGAGGGTGGGACAGAGTACTCCTACGAGCAGTACTTC
-,TRBJ1-2,TRBV4-3,few,CASSQDKQRGYTF,TGCGCCAGCAGCCAAGATAAACAGAGAGGCTACACCTTC